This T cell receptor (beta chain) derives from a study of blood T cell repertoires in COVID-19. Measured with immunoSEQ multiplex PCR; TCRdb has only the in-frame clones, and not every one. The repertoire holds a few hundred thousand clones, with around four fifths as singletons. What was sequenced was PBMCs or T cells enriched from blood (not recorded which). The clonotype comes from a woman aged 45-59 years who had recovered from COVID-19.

The CDR3 sequence is CSADRGDTEAFF. The CDR3 DNA is TGCAGCGCTGACAGGGGCGACACTGAAGCTTTCTTT. The chain links TRBV29-1 to TRBJ1-1, with 8 bases that match TRBD1. The CDR3 is 12 residues long. From germline, CDR1 is SQVTM and CDR2 ANQGSEA. J lost 3 bases, V lost 7 bases, and 4 bases had no gene match.